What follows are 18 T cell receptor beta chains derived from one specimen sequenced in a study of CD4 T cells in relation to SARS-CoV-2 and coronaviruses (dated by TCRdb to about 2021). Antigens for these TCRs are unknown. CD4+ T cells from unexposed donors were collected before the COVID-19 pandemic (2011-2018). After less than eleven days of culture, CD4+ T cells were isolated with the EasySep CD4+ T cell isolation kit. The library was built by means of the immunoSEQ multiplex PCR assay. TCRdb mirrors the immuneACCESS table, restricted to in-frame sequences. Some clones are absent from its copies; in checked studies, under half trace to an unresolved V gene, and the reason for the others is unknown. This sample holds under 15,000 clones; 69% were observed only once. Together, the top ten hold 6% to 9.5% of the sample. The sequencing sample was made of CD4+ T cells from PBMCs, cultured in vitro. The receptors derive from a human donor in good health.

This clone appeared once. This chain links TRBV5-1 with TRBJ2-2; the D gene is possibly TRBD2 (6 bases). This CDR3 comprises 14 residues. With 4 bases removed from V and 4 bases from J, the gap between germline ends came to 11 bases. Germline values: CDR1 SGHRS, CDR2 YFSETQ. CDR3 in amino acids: CASSRDSSTGELFF. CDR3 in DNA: TGCGCCAGCAGCCGGGACTCATCCACCGGGGAGCTGTTTTTT.

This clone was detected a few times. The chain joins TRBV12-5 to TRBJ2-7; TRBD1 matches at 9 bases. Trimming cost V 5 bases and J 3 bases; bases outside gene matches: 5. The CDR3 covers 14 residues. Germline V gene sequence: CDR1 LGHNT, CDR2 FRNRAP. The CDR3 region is CASGPGQGYYEQYF. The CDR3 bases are TGTGCTAGTGGTCCGGGACAGGGTTACTACGAGCAGTACTTC. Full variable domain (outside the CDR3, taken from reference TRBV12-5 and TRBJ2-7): DARVTQTPRHKVTEMGQEVTMRCQPILGHNTVFWYRQTMMQGLELLAYFRNRAPLDDSGMPKDRFSAEMPDATLATLKIQPSEPRDSAVYFCASGPGQGYYEQYFGPGTRLTVT.

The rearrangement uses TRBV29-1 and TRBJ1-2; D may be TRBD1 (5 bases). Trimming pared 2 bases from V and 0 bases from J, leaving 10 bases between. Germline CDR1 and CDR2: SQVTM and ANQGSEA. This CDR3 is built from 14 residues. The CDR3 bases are TGCAGCGTTGAAACCGGGGCTCCTAACTATGGCTACACCTTC. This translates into CSVETGAPNYGYTF.

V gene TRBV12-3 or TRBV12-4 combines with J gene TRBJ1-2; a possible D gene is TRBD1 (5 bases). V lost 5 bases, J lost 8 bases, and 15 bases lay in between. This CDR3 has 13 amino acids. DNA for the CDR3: TGTGCCAGCAGTACCCGGACCCAGGGAGGCTACACCTTC. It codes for CASSTRTQGGYTF.

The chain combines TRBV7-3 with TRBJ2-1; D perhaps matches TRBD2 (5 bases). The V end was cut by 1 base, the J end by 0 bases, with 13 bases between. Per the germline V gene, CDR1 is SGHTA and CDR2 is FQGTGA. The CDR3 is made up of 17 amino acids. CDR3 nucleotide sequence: TGTGCCAGCAGCTTAAAACCCCCTGGGAGCTCCTACAATGAGCAGTTCTTC. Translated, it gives CASSLKPPGSSYNEQFF.

The CDR3 loop reads CASSQDDAGNTIYF. Written as DNA, the CDR3 is TGCGCCAGCAGCCAAGACGACGCTGGAAACACCATATATTTT. The chain combines TRBV4-1 with TRBJ1-3; D is ambiguous. The CDR3 is 14 amino acids. From germline, CDR1 is MGHRA and CDR2 YSYEKL. V was pared by 0 bases and J by 2 bases, with 5 bases between.

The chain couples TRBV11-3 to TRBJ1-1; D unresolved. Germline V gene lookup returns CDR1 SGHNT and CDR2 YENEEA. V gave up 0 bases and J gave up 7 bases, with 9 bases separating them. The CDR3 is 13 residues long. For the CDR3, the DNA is TGTGCCAGCAGCTTAGACAGGACCCGTGAAGCTTTCTTT. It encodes CASSLDRTREAFF.

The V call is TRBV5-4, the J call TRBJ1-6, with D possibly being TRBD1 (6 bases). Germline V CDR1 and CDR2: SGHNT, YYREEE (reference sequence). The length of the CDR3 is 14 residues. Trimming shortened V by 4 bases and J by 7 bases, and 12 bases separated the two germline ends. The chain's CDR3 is CASSPEGGNSPLHF. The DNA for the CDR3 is TGTGCCAGCAGCCCGGAGGGGGGGAATTCACCCCTCCACTTT.

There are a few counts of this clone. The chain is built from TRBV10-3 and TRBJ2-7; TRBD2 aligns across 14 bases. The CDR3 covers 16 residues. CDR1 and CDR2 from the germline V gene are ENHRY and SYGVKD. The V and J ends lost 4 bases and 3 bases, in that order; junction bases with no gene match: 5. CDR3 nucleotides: TGTGCCATCAGTGTTACCGGGACTAGCGGGAGCTACGAGCAGTACTTC. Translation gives CAISVTGTSGSYEQYF.

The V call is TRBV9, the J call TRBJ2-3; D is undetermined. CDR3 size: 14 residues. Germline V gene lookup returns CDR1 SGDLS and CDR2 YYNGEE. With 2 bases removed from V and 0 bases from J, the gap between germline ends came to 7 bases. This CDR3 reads CASSVGLSTDTQYF. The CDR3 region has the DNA TGTGCCAGCAGCGTGGGGTTAAGCACAGATACGCAGTATTTT.

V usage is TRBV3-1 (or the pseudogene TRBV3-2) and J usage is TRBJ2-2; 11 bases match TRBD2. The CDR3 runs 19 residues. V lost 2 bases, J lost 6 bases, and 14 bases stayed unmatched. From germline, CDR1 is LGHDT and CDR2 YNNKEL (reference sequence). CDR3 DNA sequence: TGTGCCAGCAGCCAATTGATGAGACTAGCGGGATCTCTGGCCGGGGAGCTGTTTTTT. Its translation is CASSQLMRLAGSLAGELFF.

CDR3 sequence reads: CASSLGSSGYTF. CDR3 nucleotide sequence: TGTGCCAGCAGTTTAGGGAGTTCGGGCTACACCTTC. V and J are TRBV12-3 or TRBV12-4 and TRBJ1-2; no clear D gene. The CDR3 covers 12 residues. V lost 1 base, J lost 8 bases, and 8 bases lay in between.

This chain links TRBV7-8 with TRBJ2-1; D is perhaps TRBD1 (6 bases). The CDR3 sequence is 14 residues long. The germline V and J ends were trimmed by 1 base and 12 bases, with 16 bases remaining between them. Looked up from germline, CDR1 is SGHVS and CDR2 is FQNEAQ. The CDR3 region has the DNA TGTGCCAGCAGCTTAGATAGGGGCAACAGGGTGCAGTTCTTC. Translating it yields CASSLDRGNRVQFF. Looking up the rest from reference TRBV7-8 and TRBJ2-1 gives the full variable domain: GAGVSQSPRYKVAKRGQDVALRCDPISGHVSLFWYQQALGQGPEFLTYFQNEAQLDKSGLPSDRFFAERPEGSVSTLKIQRTQQEDSAVYLCASSLDRGNRVQFFGPGTRLTVL.

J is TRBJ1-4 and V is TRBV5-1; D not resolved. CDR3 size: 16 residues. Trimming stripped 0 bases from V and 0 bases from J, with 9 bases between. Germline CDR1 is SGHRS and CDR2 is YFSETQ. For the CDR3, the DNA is TGCGCCAGCAGCTTGGGGGTCGGCTCAACTAATGAAAAACTGTTTTTT. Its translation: CASSLGVGSTNEKLFF.

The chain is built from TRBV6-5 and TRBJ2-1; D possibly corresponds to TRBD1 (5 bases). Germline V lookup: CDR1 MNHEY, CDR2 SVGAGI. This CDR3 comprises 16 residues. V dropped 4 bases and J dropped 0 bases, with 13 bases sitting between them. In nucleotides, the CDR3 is TGTGCCAGCAGTTCCCCAGGGCTAGGCTCCTACAATGAGCAGTTCTTC. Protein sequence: CASSSPGLGSYNEQFF.

CDR3 sequence reads: CASSPRQGSSNQPQHF. CDR3 bases: TGTGCCAGCAGTCCCCGACAGGGGTCGAGCAATCAGCCCCAGCATTTT. The chain couples TRBV28 to TRBJ1-5; 8 positions match TRBD1. Germline V lookup: CDR1 MDHEN, CDR2 SYDVKM. The CDR3 extends over 16 amino acids. Trimming at V came to 5 bases and at J to 1 base, leaving 7 bases not matched to a gene.

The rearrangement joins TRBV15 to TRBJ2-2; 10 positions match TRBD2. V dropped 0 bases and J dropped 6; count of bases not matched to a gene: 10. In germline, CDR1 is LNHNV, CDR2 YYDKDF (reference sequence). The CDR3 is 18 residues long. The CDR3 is CATSRDLGGLAGAGELFF. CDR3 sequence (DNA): TGTGCCACCAGCAGAGATTTGGGGGGGCTAGCGGGAGCCGGGGAGCTGTTTTTT.

DNA of the CDR3: TGTGCCACCAGTGACCCGAGGGGGGACGGCACCGGGGAGCTGTTTTTT. This translates into CATSDPRGDGTGELFF. The genes are TRBV24-1 and TRBJ2-2; D could derive from TRBD1 or TRBD2 (6 bases each). Germline V gene lookup returns CDR1 KGHDR and CDR2 SFDVKD. Trimming took 4 bases from V and 4 from J, leaving 15 bases between them. The CDR3 contains 16 residues.